This T cell receptor (beta chain) was retrieved from a study of beta chain features in type 1 diabetes. Findings of the study overall: When Type 1 diabetes patients were examined, their TCRB CDR3s proved moderately but significantly shorter in all four CD4+ subsets. Shorter templates may be favored by PCR, equally so in patients and controls.

The germline CDR1 and CDR2 sequences are MGHDK and SYGVNS. The CDR3 totals 14 residues. V lost 7 bases and J 0 bases, leaving 10 bases between the germline ends. Concerning this clone: Its antigen remains unidentified.

Via CD45RO/CCR7/CD25/CD127/CD95/CD27, cells of the CD4+ naive, central memory, regulatory and stem cell-like memory subsets were sorted. Isolated RNA was reverse transcribed in full, so expressed TCRB transcripts were sequenced. Profiled with immunoSEQ multiplex PCR; TCRdb holds only in-frame clones, not every one. This sample has 350,000 to 400,000 clones, with around 12% found just once. Input material: naive CD4+ T cells from blood. This receptor was obtained from a woman in her late teens or twenties with type 1 diabetes. The rearrangement links TRBV25-1 to TRBJ2-1, with D possibly matching TRBD2 (6 bases). The CDR3 region has the DNA TGTGCCAGCACTAGGCGGGACTCCTACAATGAGCAGTTCTTC. Amino acids: CASTRRDSYNEQFF.